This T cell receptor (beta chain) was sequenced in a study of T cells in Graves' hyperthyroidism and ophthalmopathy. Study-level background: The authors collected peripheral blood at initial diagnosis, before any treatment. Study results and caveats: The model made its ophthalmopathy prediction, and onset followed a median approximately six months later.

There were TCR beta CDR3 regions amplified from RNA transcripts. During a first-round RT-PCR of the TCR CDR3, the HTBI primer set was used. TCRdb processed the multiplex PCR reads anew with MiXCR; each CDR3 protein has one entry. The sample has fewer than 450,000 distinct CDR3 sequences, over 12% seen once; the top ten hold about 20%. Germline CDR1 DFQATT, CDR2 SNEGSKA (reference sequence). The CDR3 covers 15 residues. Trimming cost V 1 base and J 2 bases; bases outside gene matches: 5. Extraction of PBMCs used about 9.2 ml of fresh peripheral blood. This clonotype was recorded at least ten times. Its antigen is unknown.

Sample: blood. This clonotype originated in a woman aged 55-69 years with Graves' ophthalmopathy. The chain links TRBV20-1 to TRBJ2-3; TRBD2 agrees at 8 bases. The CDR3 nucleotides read TGCAGTGCTAGAGCAGGGACTAGGTCCACAGATACGCAGTATTTT. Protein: CSARAGTRSTDTQYF.